This T cell receptor beta chain originates from a study of vaccination effects on CD4 cells after COVID-19. With respect to this clone: As yet, its antigen is unknown.

Libraries were prepared by immunoSEQ multiplex PCR; TCRdb keeps only in-frame clonotypes and omits some of them. The sample lists roughly 35,000 clones, around 66% occurring once. CDR3 length equals 15 residues. From germline, CDR1 is SGHKS and CDR2 YYEKEE (reference sequence). V was clipped by 5 bases and J by 8 bases, with 22 bases between them. In the ViraFEST assay, antigen-specific CD4+ clonotypes were identified by expansion after peptide-pool stimulation. Culture proceeded for approximately nine days, and CD4+ T cells were then isolated. None of the vaccinated had previously contracted SARS-CoV-2, and their nucleocapsid antibodies tested negative. The authors exchanged half the medium for IL-2 medium on days 3 and 7. Findings of the study overall: Cross-reactivity with common cold coronaviruses was shown by only 1 of 255 vaccine-induced clones in healthy vaccinees.

The sequencing here drew on CD4+ T cells from PBMCs cultured with HCoV-OC43 spike peptides, taken before COVID-19 vaccination. Subset meaning: HCoV-OC43 spike overlapping peptide pool stimulation. This sequence joins TRBV5-5 and TRBJ1-2, with D perhaps TRBD1 (5 bases). The source of this sequence is a human donor who received a COVID-19 vaccine. CDR3 nucleotides: TGTGCCAGCAGATATGGGCAGGGACGCTTATTAGGCTACACCTTC. Its protein is CASRYGQGRLLGYTF. The full variable domain, its missing parts supplied by reference TRBV5-5 and TRBJ1-2, is DAGVTQSPTHLIKTRGQQVTLRCSPISGHKSVSWYQQVLGQGPQFIFQYYEKEERGRGNFPDRFSARQFPNYSSELNVNALLLGDSALYLCASRYGQGRLLGYTFGSGTRLTVV.